The 3 T cell receptor beta chains listed next were all sequenced from one sample in a study of T cell responses to AZD1222 COVID-19 vaccine. Clones were sequenced by immunoSEQ multiplex PCR, and TCRdb holds only the in-frame ones, with some missing. Of about 160,000 clones in the sample, 75% to 95% were seen once. The starting material was peripheral blood, obtained on day 0 of AZD1222 vaccination. The receptors were sampled from an adult in good health.

The rearrangement joins TRBV14 to TRBJ1-1; tentative D call: TRBD1 (5 bases). The CDR3 sequence is 15 residues long. CDR1 is SGHDN, CDR2 FVKESK, per germline. Trimming removed 4 bases at V and 4 bases at J, with 16 bases between. CDR3 residues: CASSPTKGHPTEAFF. The CDR3 coding sequence is TGTGCCAGCAGCCCTACTAAGGGGCATCCCACTGAAGCTTTCTTT.

CDR3 DNA: TGTGCCAGCAGCCAAGGACGGGGATCTTCAGATACGCAGTATTTT. Translation gives CASSQGRGSSDTQYF. This chain links TRBV4-2 with TRBJ2-3; possible D gene TRBD2, 5 bases. The CDR3 totals 15 residues. Germline-derived CDR1 and CDR2 are LGHNA and YNFKEQ. V dropped 1 base and J dropped 4 bases, with 12 bases sitting between them.

The genes are TRBV3-1 (or the pseudogene TRBV3-2) and TRBJ1-1; D gene uncertain. CDR3 length: 14 residues. V lost 0 bases, J lost 5 bases, and 10 bases lay in between. Germline assignment: CDR1 LGHDT and CDR2 YNNKEL (reference sequence). For the CDR3, the DNA is TGTGCCAGCAGCCAAGATCCCCGCGGGACTGAAGCTTTCTTT. It specifies CASSQDPRGTEAFF.